Shown below are 27 T cell receptor beta chains from a single sample sequenced in a study of technical replicates of blood from a few donors. Assay used: immunoSEQ multiplex PCR; TCRdb lists only in-frame clones, some missing. The sample has over 80,000 clones; roughly 95% are singletons. Material for sequencing was T cells isolated from PBMCs. Receptor source: a human donor in good health.

The rearrangement links TRBV7-8 to TRBJ2-7, with D possibly being TRBD2 (5 bases). The CDR3 has 14 amino acids. Germline CDR1 and CDR2: SGHVS and FQNEAQ. Trimming removed 1 base from V and 1 base from J, with 8 bases in between. The CDR3 sequence is CASSLVGASYEQYF. The CDR3, as DNA: TGTGCCAGCAGCTTAGTGGGAGCATCCTACGAGCAGTACTTC.

The chain is built from TRBV2 and TRBJ2-7; D is uncertain. This CDR3 comprises 16 residues. Germline loops: CDR1 SNHLY, CDR2 FYNNEI. Deletions cut 6 bases from V and 4 bases from J, with 22 bases between. CDR3 DNA sequence: TGTGCCAGCAGCGACGACGTCGCCGCGGAGTCATACGAGCAGTACTTC. It specifies CASSDDVAAESYEQYF.

The genes are TRBV29-1 and TRBJ1-1, with 11 bases aligning to TRBD1. The CDR3 covers 12 residues. Trimming took 7 bases from V and 3 from J; bases not matched to a gene: 1. Germline CDR1 reads SQVTM; CDR2 reads ANQGSEA. DNA of the CDR3: TGCAGCGGGGACAGGGGGGACACTGAAGCTTTCTTT. Its protein product is CSGDRGDTEAFF.

The rearrangement links TRBV5-1 to TRBJ1-5; D remains ambiguous. The germline CDR1 and CDR2 sequences are SGHRS and YFSETQ. Trimming took 0 bases from V and 1 from J, leaving 8 bases between them. The length of the CDR3 is 15 residues. CDR3 sequence (DNA): TGCGCCAGCAGCTTGGTCTCCGGGAGCAATCAGCCCCAGCATTTT. Translated, it gives CASSLVSGSNQPQHF.

The chain combines TRBV13 with TRBJ2-1; tentative D call: TRBD2 (6 bases). With 5 bases removed from V and 10 bases from J, the gap between germline ends came to 18 bases. CDR1 and CDR2 from the germline V gene are PRHDT and FYEKMQ (reference sequence). The CDR3 spans 14 residues. The CDR3 DNA follows: TGTGCCAGCAGCCCCGGGAAGCGGGTGAACGAGCAGTTCTTC. It codes for CASSPGKRVNEQFF.

The J gene is TRBJ2-3, the V gene TRBV5-1; no clear D. CDR3 length: 15 amino acids. The V end was cut by 0 bases, the J end by 0 bases, with 8 bases between. CDR1 is SGHRS and CDR2 is YFSETQ in the germline V gene. The CDR3 region is CASSLGQISTDTQYF. The CDR3 bases are TGCGCCAGCAGCTTGGGTCAAATTAGCACAGATACGCAGTATTTT. Full variable domain (rest looked up from reference TRBV5-1 and TRBJ2-3): KAGVTQTPRYLIKTRGQQVTLSCSPISGHRSVSWYQQTPGQGLQFLFEYFSETQRNKGNFPGRFSGRQFSNSRSEMNVSTLELGDSALYLCASSLGQISTDTQYFGPGTRLTVL.

This chain joins TRBV6-5 and TRBJ1-1, with D tentatively TRBD1 (6 bases). Germline lookup yields CDR1 MNHEY and CDR2 SVGAGI. The CDR3 sequence is 16 residues long. Trimming pared 0 bases from V and 6 bases from J, leaving 17 bases between. The CDR3 DNA follows: TGTGCCAGCAGTTACTCGTTCACAGGGAAGTACGCTGAAGCTTTCTTT. Its protein product is CASSYSFTGKYAEAFF.

J is TRBJ2-7 and V is TRBV7-2; TRBD2 matches at 8 bases. Germline CDR1 and CDR2: SGHTA and FQGNSA. This CDR3 has 13 residues. V was pared by 10 bases and J by 1 base, with 6 bases of the junction left unmatched. The CDR3 DNA reads as TGTGCCACCGGGGGGGGGTTATCCTACGAGCAGTACTTC. This encodes CATGGGLSYEQYF.

The chain combines TRBV7-9 with TRBJ1-1; TRBD1 matches 7 bases. The germline V gene has CDR1 SEHNR and CDR2 FQNEAQ (reference sequence). Germline trimming cut 5 bases from V and 5 bases from J; bases unmatched to any gene: 14. The CDR3 has 16 residues. CDR3 in DNA: TGTGCCAGCAGCCCAGGGAGAAGGGGGCGAGGGACTGAAGCTTTCTTT. Protein sequence: CASSPGRRGRGTEAFF.

The V gene is TRBV28, the J gene TRBJ2-3, with a tentative D call TRBD2 (5 bases). Germline V gives CDR1 MDHEN, CDR2 SYDVKM. The CDR3 sequence is 15 residues long. With 4 bases removed from V and 6 bases from J, the gap between germline ends came to 17 bases. The CDR3 DNA reads TGTGCCAGCAGTTCTAACTTCCTAGCTGAGGATACGCAGTATTTT. This translates into CASSSNFLAEDTQYF.

V and J are TRBV2 and TRBJ2-7; 7 bases line up with TRBD1. The CDR3 has 13 residues. The junction had 10 bases not matched to a gene; V was cut back by 10 bases and J by 4 bases. Germline lookup yields CDR1 SNHLY and CDR2 FYNNEI. CDR3 protein: CATRDSVIYEQYF. For the CDR3, the DNA is TGTGCCACCAGGGACAGTGTCATTTACGAGCAGTACTTC.

This rearrangement joins TRBV7-2 to TRBJ1-2; D is unclear. Germline CDR1 SGHTA, CDR2 FQGNSA. The V gene lost 8 bases and the J gene lost 4 bases, with 17 bases spanning the gap. The CDR3 length is 14 residues. This CDR3 is CASYRSGLLYGYTF. CDR3 bases: TGTGCCAGCTACAGATCTGGGCTTCTCTATGGCTACACCTTC.

The chain combines TRBV10-3 with TRBJ2-3, with D unresolved. This CDR3 has 15 amino acids. Germline CDR1 and CDR2: ENHRY and SYGVKD. V shed 0 bases and J shed 2 bases, with 9 bases lying between them. CDR3 region: CAISESGRNTDTQYF. The CDR3 DNA reads as TGTGCCATCAGTGAGTCTGGCAGAAACACAGATACGCAGTATTTT.

The V gene is TRBV19, the J gene TRBJ2-7; 12 bases are a match to TRBD1. Trimming cost V 6 bases and J 7 bases; bases outside gene matches: 7. CDR3 length: 14 amino acids. The V gene's germline CDR1 is LNHDA and CDR2 SQIVND (reference sequence). The DNA of the CDR3 is TGTGCCAGTAGCCCGGGACAGGGGGCTGGGGAGCAGTACTTC. This translates into CASSPGQGAGEQYF.

This clone has only a few counts. J is TRBJ1-1 and V is TRBV27; TRBD1 agrees at 7 bases. V shed 4 bases and J 5 bases; nucleotides not matched to a gene: 7. The length of the CDR3 is 14 residues. Germline V gene data show CDR1 as MNHEY and CDR2 as SMNVEV (reference sequence). CDR3 in DNA: TGTGCCAGCAGTTGGGCCCAGGGGGTGACTGAAGCTTTCTTT. Amino acid sequence: CASSWAQGVTEAFF.

The CDR3 loop is CASSLSVGDYEQYF. CDR3 in DNA: TGTGCCAGCAGCTTATCCGTAGGGGACTACGAGCAGTACTTC. The chain uses TRBV7-7 and TRBJ2-7; maybe TRBD1 (5 bases). This CDR3 spans 14 amino acids. The germline V gene has CDR1 SSHAT and CDR2 FNYEAQ (reference sequence). V lost 2 bases and J lost 3, with 11 bases in between.

This clone was recorded once. The rearrangement links TRBV11-2 to TRBJ1-1; no clear D. CDR1 is SGHAT, CDR2 FQNNGV, per germline. This CDR3 has 13 amino acids. V lost 3 bases and J lost 6, with 11 bases in between. The CDR3, as DNA: TGTGCCAGCAGCTTGGCCGAGGCGGCTGAAGCTTTCTTT. As protein: CASSLAEAAEAFF.

The chain is built from TRBV29-1 and TRBJ2-1; 10 bases are shared with TRBD2. V lost 3 bases to trimming and J lost 9 bases; unmatched junction nucleotides: 26. The CDR3 runs to 20 residues. CDR1 and CDR2 from the germline V gene are SQVTM and ANQGSEA. The CDR3 here is CSVEGWRQGSKREGWLEQFF. The CDR3 bases are TGCAGCGTTGAGGGTTGGAGACAGGGGTCCAAGCGGGAGGGGTGGCTTGAGCAGTTCTTC.

This clone was observed once. The chain joins TRBV30 to TRBJ1-4, with D perhaps TRBD1 (5 bases). The CDR3 is made up of 14 amino acids. CDR1 and CDR2 from the germline V gene are GTSNPN and SVGIG (reference sequence). V was clipped by 2 bases and J by 0 bases, with 7 bases between them. CDR3 sequence: CAWSPTATNEKLFF. In DNA, the CDR3 is TGTGCCTGGAGTCCGACAGCAACTAATGAAAAACTGTTTTTT. The entire variable domain, with the rest obtained from reference TRBV30 and TRBJ1-4, is as follows: SQTIHQWPATLVQPVGSPLSLECTVEGTSNPNLYWYRQAAGRGLQLLFYSVGIGQISSEVPQNLSASRPQDRQFILSSKKLLLSDSGFYLCAWSPTATNEKLFFGSGTQLSVL.

This rearrangement joins TRBV4-1 to TRBJ2-7; unclear D gene. The CDR3 runs 12 residues. Germline V CDR1 and CDR2: MGHRA, YSYEKL. Trimming removed 3 bases from V and 6 bases from J, with 9 bases in between. The CDR3 sequence: CASSQNGFEQYF. CDR3 sequence (DNA): TGCGCCAGCAGCCAGAACGGTTTCGAGCAGTACTTC.

The rearrangement links TRBV5-6 to TRBJ1-2; no reliable D call. V lost 5 bases and J 11 bases, leaving 10 bases between the germline ends. From germline, CDR1 is SGHDT and CDR2 YYEEEE. The CDR3 has 10 residues. CDR3: CASRGYGYTF. The CDR3 DNA is TGTGCCAGCAGAGGATACGGGTACACCTTC.

V is TRBV15 and J is TRBJ2-6, with no clear D. The CDR3 runs to 14 residues. Germline V CDR1 and CDR2: LNHNV, YYDKDF (reference sequence). Deletions cut 3 bases from V and 2 bases from J, with 5 bases between. CDR3 in amino acids: CATSSSTGANVLTF. Here the CDR3 DNA reads TGTGCCACCAGCAGTAGTACTGGGGCCAACGTCCTGACTTTC.

V gene TRBV11-2 combines with J gene TRBJ2-7, with D unresolved. There are 14 residues in the CDR3. Germline CDR1 SGHAT, CDR2 FQNNGV. Deletions cut 5 bases from V and 0 bases from J, with 11 bases between. The CDR3 loop is CASSSYSTSYEQYF. For the CDR3, the DNA is TGTGCCAGCAGCAGCTACTCAACCTCCTACGAGCAGTACTTC.

V and J are TRBV12-5 and TRBJ1-2, with D maybe TRBD1 (6 bases). The CDR3 is made up of 16 amino acids. Trimming took off 5 bases at V and 5 bases at J, with 21 bases between the two ends. Germline loops: CDR1 LGHNT, CDR2 FRNRAP. CDR3 residues: CASGPRFRGGRYGYTF. CDR3 sequence (DNA): TGTGCTAGTGGTCCCCGCTTCAGGGGCGGGAGATATGGCTACACCTTC. Variable domain in full (rest from reference TRBV12-5 and TRBJ1-2): DARVTQTPRHKVTEMGQEVTMRCQPILGHNTVFWYRQTMMQGLELLAYFRNRAPLDDSGMPKDRFSAEMPDATLATLKIQPSEPRDSAVYFCASGPRFRGGRYGYTFGSGTRLTVV.

J is TRBJ1-2 and V is TRBV7-9; D not certain. In germline, CDR1 is SEHNR, CDR2 FQNEAQ (reference sequence). The CDR3 spans 12 residues. The V gene lost 5 bases and the J gene lost 8 bases, with 12 bases spanning the gap. This CDR3 reads CASSQAGYGYTF. The DNA for the CDR3 is TGTGCCAGCAGCCAAGCAGGTTACGGCTACACCTTC.

The chain joins TRBV19 to TRBJ2-2; TRBD1 might be the D (5 bases). CDR3 size: 15 residues. CDR1 and CDR2 (germline): LNHDA, SQIVND (reference sequence). V was cut by 2 bases and J by 1 base, with 8 bases left in between. CDR3: CASSISDKNTGELFF. In DNA form, the CDR3 reads TGTGCCAGTAGTATATCGGACAAGAACACCGGGGAGCTGTTTTTT. Combining the CDR3 with reference TRBV19 and TRBJ2-2 gives the whole variable domain DGGITQSPKYLFRKEGQNVTLSCEQNLNHDAMYWYRQDPGQGLRLIYYSQIVNDFQKGDIAEGYSVSREKKESFPLTVTSAQKNPTAFYLCASSISDKNTGELFFGEGSRLTVL.

V gene TRBV6-5 combines with J gene TRBJ1-2, with D possibly being TRBD1 (6 bases). Trimming took 5 bases from V and 7 from J, leaving 14 bases between them. The CDR3 is 13 amino acids. Per the germline V gene, CDR1 is MNHEY and CDR2 is SVGAGI. CDR3 sequence reads: CASSKASGVGYTF. CDR3 nucleotide sequence: TGTGCCAGCAGTAAAGCATCAGGGGTTGGCTACACCTTC.